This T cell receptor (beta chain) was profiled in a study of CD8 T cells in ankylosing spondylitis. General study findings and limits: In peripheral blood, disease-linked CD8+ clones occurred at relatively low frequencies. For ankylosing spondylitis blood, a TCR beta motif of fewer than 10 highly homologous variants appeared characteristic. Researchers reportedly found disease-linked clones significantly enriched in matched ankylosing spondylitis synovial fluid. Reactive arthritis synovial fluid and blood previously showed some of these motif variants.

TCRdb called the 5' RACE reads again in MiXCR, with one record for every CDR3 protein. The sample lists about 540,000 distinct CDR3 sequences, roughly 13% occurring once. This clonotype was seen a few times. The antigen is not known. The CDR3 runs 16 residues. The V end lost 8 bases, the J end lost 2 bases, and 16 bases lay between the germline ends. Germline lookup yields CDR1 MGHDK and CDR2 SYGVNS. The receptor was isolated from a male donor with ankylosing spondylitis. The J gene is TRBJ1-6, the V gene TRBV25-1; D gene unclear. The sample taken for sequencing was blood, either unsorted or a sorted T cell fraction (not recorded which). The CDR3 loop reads CASRETGSPYNSPLHF. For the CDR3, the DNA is TGTGCCAGCCGCGAAACGGGAAGTCCCTATAATTCACCCCTCCACTTT.